The rows below give T cell receptor beta chains drawn from one sample of a study of blood T cell repertoires in COVID-19. Assay used: immunoSEQ multiplex PCR; TCRdb lists only in-frame clones, some missing. The sample shows roughly 89,000 clones, roughly 80% of them seen only once. Sequencing was carried out using peripheral blood. Every receptor here comes from a woman older than 75 with acute or convalescent COVID-19. The CDR3 runs from the conserved cysteine through the conserved F or W. A D gene is named only where the DNA matches it firmly. The listing skips clone size in some rows; elsewhere it reads once, few, many or a size class.

d_gene	v_gene	abundance	j_gene	CDR3nt	CDR3aa
.	TRBV5-1	few	TRBJ1-2	TGCGCCAGCACCCTGGGGGGTAGCGGTACCTATGGCTACACCTTC	CASTLGGSGTYGYTF
TRBD1	TRBV6-5	.	TRBJ2-7	TGTGCCAGCAGCGGAACTACAGGGGTGGCCTACGAGCAGTACTTC	CASSGTTGVAYEQYF
TRBD1	TRBV14	once	TRBJ1-2	TGTGCCAGCAGCCCACTGGACAGGGCCTATGGCTACACCTTC	CASSPLDRAYGYTF
.	TRBV30	.	TRBJ1-5	TGTGCCTGGAGAGGGGCAGACACCAATCAGCCCCAGCATTTT	CAWRGADTNQPQHF
TRBD1	TRBV3-1/TRBV3-2	.	TRBJ2-7	TGTGCCAGCAGCCAAGGGGGACAGTTCTACGAGCAGTACTTC	CASSQGGQFYEQYF
TRBD1	TRBV5-1	.	TRBJ1-1	TGCGCCAGCAGCTTGGCCCCAGGGGGCGCCTCGGCGAACACTGAAGCTTTCTTT	CASSLAPGGASANTEAFF
TRBD1	TRBV10-3	.	TRBJ2-3	TGTGCCATCAGTGTAGGCGGACAGGGCACAGATACGCAGTATTTT	CAISVGGQGTDTQYF
.	TRBV28	.	TRBJ2-7	TGTGCCAGCAGTTCAGCCGGGACAAAGACCTTCTACGAGCAGTACTTC	CASSSAGTKTFYEQYF
.	TRBV18	.	TRBJ1-1	TGTGCCAGCTCACCCCCTGGCGGGGGGAACACTGAAGCTTTCTTT	CASSPPGGGNTEAFF
.	TRBV15	.	TRBJ2-2	TGTGCCACCAGCAGAGATCAGGGGACGATGAACACCGGGGAGCTGTTTTTT	CATSRDQGTMNTGELFF
TRBD1	TRBV3-1/TRBV3-2	.	TRBJ1-1	TGTGCCAGCAGCCAGACCCGACAGGGTATAGGGGCTGAAGCTTTCTTT	CASSQTRQGIGAEAFF
.	TRBV29-1	.	TRBJ1-6	TGCAGCGTTGTGGGAGATCCGAATTCACCCCTCCACTTT	CSVVGDPNSPLHF
TRBD2	TRBV7-8	.	TRBJ2-7	TGTGCCAGCAGCCCTCACTCAGCGGGGGGCTCCTACGAGCAGTACTTC	CASSPHSAGGSYEQYF
.	TRBV9	.	TRBJ2-3	TGTGCCAGCAGCGTAGAACAGATCACAGATACGCAGTATTTT	CASSVEQITDTQYF
.	TRBV11-3	.	TRBJ1-2	TGTGCCAGCAGCGCTACAGGTGATGGCTACACCTTC	CASSATGDGYTF
TRBD1	TRBV7-6	once	TRBJ1-6	TGTGCCAGCAGCTCTAGGGCCGGGACAGGGGGCGTGAATTCACCCCTCCACTTT	CASSSRAGTGGVNSPLHF
TRBD1	TRBV19	.	TRBJ1-6	TGTGCCAGTAGTTTCCGGACAGGGGTCTCCTATAATTCACCCCTCCACTTT	CASSFRTGVSYNSPLHF
.	TRBV3-1/TRBV3-2	.	TRBJ1-4	TGTGCCAGCTCGAGAGGTGACAGGACAACTAATGAAAAACTGTTTTTT	CASSRGDRTTNEKLFF
TRBD1	TRBV10-3	once	TRBJ1-1	TGTGCCATCAGTGGTCAGGGGGCGGTCGATACTGAAGCTTTCTTT	CAISGQGAVDTEAFF
TRBD1	TRBV11-1	.	TRBJ1-6	TGTGCCACCTCCGGGACAGCTACCAATTCACCCCTCCACTTT	CATSGTATNSPLHF
TRBD1	TRBV7-6	.	TRBJ2-5	TGTGCCAGCAGCTTATCAAGACAGGGACACTTAGAGACCCAGTACTTC	CASSLSRQGHLETQYF
TRBD2	TRBV15	.	TRBJ2-5	TGTGCCACTTTGGAGGGACGGGGACTAGCAGAGACCCAGTACTTC	CATLEGRGLAETQYF
.	TRBV19	once	TRBJ2-1	TGTGCCAGTAGTATCGGGCAGGGCTCCTACAATGAGCAGTTCTTC	CASSIGQGSYNEQFF
TRBD2	TRBV5-1	once	TRBJ2-7	TGCGCCAGCAGCCCTTCCTCCGGGCCGGGGGGGGAGTACTTC	CASSPSSGPGGEYF
.	TRBV10-1	.	TRBJ2-1	TGCGCCAGCTCGGGGGATTACAATGAGCAGTTCTTC	CASSGDYNEQFF
TRBD1	TRBV6-4	.	TRBJ1-3	TGTGCCAGCATGGCGACAGGGTCGGGAAACACCATATATTTT	CASMATGSGNTIYF
.	TRBV28	once	TRBJ1-5	TGTGCCAGCAGTCTGACAAATCAGCCCCAGCATTTT	CASSLTNQPQHF
.	TRBV20-1	.	TRBJ1-2	TGCAGCTTTCCGGGACACGGAGGCTACACCTTC	CSFPGHGGYTF
.	TRBV6-6	few	TRBJ1-5	TGTGCCAGCAGTTACTCCCCAGGGCTTAGCAATCAGCCCCAGCATTTT	CASSYSPGLSNQPQHF
.	TRBV20-1	once	TRBJ2-7	TGCAGTGCTAAGGGAGTATACGAGCAGTACTTC	CSAKGVYEQYF
TRBD2	TRBV5-4	.	TRBJ2-7	TGTGCCAGCAGCTCCGCAGGAGGGAGGGCCTACGAGCAGTACTTC	CASSSAGGRAYEQYF
.	TRBV5-4	.	TRBJ1-1	TGTGCCAGCAGCGTCAGGGGTGGGGACACTGAAGCTTTCTTT	CASSVRGGDTEAFF
TRBD2	TRBV2	.	TRBJ2-3	TGTGCCAGCAGGAAGGGGAGCGGGGGGCGCTACACAGATACGCAGTATTTT	CASRKGSGGRYTDTQYF
.	TRBV6-5	.	TRBJ1-6	TGTGCCAGCAGTTACTCTTTGAGGCGGAGTAATTCACCCCTCCACTTT	CASSYSLRRSNSPLHF
.	TRBV24-1	.	TRBJ2-5	TGTGCCACCAGTGATCCCGGGGTCTACGAGACCCAGTACTTC	CATSDPGVYETQYF
.	TRBV28	.	TRBJ1-5	TGTGCCAGCAGTTTAGTCCCCACAGGGTACCAGCCCCAGCATTTT	CASSLVPTGYQPQHF
.	TRBV4-2	.	TRBJ2-4	TGTGCCAGCAGCCAAGATCGACAGGTAAACATTCAGTACTTC	CASSQDRQVNIQYF
.	TRBV25-1	.	TRBJ2-3	TGTGCCAGCGCACAAGAGAGGGCATTGACAGATACGCAGTATTTT	CASAQERALTDTQYF
TRBD1	TRBV19	many	TRBJ2-7	TGTGCCAGCACAAACTCCGGGACAGGGAGCGAGCAGTACTTC	CASTNSGTGSEQYF
TRBD1	TRBV24-1	few	TRBJ2-5	TGTGCCACCAGTGATTCAGGGACAGCCACCGCACAAGAGACCCAGTACTTC	CATSDSGTATAQETQYF
.	TRBV4-1	.	TRBJ2-2	TGCGCCAGCAGCCAAGATGGAAGGGCTGCGGGGACCCGGGAGCTGTTTTTT	CASSQDGRAAGTRELFF
.	TRBV19	.	TRBJ2-2	TGTGCCAGTAGCATCCCACTTACCGCACTTGCGAACACCGGGGAGCTGTTTTTT	CASSIPLTALANTGELFF
TRBD1	TRBV4-3	few	TRBJ2-2	TGCGCCAGCAGCCCAGGGGGTCGCGACACCGGGGAGCTGTTTTTT	CASSPGGRDTGELFF